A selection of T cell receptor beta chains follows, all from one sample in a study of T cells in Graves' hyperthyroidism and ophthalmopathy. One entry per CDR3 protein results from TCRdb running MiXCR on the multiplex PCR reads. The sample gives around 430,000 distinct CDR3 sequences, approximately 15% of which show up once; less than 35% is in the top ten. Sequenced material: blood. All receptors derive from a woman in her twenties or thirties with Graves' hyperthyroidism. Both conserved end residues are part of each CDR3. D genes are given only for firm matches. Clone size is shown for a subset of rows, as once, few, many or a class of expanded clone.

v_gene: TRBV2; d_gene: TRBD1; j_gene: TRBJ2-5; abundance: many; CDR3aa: CASSPSQGVVVETQYF; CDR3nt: TGTGCCAGCAGCCCCTCACAGGGGGTGGTCGTGGAGACCCAGTACTTC
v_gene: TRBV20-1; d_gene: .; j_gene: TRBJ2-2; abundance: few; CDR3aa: CSASPPPDTGTPNTGELFF; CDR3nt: TGCAGTGCTAGTCCCCCCCCCGATACCGGGACCCCGAACACCGGGGAGCTGTTTTTT
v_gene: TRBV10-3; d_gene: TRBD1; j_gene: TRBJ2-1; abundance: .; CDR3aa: CAISWTGGDEQFF; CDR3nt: TGTGCCATCAGTTGGACAGGGGGGGATGAGCAGTTCTTC
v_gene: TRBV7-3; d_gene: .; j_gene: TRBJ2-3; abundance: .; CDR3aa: CASSDLGFKTDTQYF; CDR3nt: TGTGCCAGCAGCGACTTGGGGTTCAAAACAGATACGCAGTATTTT
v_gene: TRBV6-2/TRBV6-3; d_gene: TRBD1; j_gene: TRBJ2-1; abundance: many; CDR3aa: CASSYGQGIYNEQFF; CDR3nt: TGTGCCAGCAGTTACGGACAGGGGATCTACAATGAGCAGTTCTTC
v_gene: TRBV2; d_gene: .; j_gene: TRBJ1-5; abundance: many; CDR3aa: CASSTQQGGQPQHF; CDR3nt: TGTGCCAGTTCAACTCAACAGGGAGGTCAGCCCCAGCATTTT
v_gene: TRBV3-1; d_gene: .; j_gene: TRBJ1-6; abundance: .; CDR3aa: CASSHWGSPLHF; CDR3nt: TGTGCCAGCAGCCATTGGGGCTCACCCCTCCACTTT
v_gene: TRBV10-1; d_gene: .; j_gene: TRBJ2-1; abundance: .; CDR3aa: CASSDPTYNEQFF; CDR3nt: TGCGCCAGCAGTGACCCGACCTACAATGAGCAGTTCTTC
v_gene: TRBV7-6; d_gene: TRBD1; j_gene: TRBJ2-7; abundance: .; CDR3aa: CASSRQRDRACYEQYF; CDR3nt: TGTGCCAGCAGCAGACAACGGGACAGGGCCTGCTACGAGCAGTACTTC
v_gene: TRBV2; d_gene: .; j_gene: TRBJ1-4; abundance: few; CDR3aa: CASRRREKLFF; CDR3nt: TGTGCCAGCAGGAGACGTGAAAAACTGTTTTTT
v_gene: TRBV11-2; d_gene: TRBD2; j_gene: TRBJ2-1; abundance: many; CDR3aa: CASSSNLGIREGPRDEQFF; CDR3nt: TGTGCCAGCAGCTCCAACCTGGGGATCCGGGAGGGCCCCCGGGATGAGCAGTTCTTC
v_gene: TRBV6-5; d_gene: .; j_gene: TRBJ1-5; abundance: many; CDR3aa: CASSYGETLPQHF; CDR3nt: TGTGCCAGCAGTTACGGGGAGACCTTACCCCAGCATTTT
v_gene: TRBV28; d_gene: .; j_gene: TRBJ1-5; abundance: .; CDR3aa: CASRTFIQPQHF; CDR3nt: TGTGCCAGCAGGACATTTATCCAGCCCCAGCATTTT
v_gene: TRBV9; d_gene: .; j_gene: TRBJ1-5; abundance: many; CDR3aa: CASSAHGTTDQPQHF; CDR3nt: TGTGCCAGCAGCGCTCACGGGACAACCGATCAGCCCCAGCATTTT
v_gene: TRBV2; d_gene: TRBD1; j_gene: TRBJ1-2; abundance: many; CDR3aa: CASSEGTGADYGYTF; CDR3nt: TGTGCCAGCAGTGAAGGGACAGGGGCGGACTATGGCTACACCTTC
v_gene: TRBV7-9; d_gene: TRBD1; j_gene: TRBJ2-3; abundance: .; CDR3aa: CASSTGQDTDTQYF; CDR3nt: TGTGCCAGCAGCACTGGACAGGACACAGATACGCAGTATTTT
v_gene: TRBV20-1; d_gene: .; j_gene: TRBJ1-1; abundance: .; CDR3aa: CSASTVNTEAFF; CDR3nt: TGCAGTGCTAGTACGGTGAACACTGAAGCTTTCTTT
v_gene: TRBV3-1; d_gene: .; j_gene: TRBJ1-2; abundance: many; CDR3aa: CASSQDMGNYGYTF; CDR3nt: TGTGCCAGCAGCCAAGATATGGGGAACTATGGCTACACCTTC
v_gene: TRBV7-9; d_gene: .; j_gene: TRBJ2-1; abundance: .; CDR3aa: CASSSGGPDYNNEQFF; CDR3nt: TGTGCCAGCAGCTCCGGAGGTCCGGACTATAACAATGAGCAGTTCTTC
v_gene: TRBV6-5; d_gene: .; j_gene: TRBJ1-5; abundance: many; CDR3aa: CASSYSSRGLYSNQPQHF; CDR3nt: TGTGCCAGCAGTTACTCGAGCCGTGGCCTTTATAGCAATCAGCCCCAGCATTTT
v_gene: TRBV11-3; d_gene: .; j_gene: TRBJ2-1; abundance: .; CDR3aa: CASSLYSTYNEQFF; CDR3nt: TGTGCCAGCAGCTTATACAGCACCTACAATGAGCAGTTCTTC
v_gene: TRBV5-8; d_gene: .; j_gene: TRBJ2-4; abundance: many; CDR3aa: CASRLVGQDIQYF; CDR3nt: TGTGCCAGCAGGCTGGTGGGGCAGGACATTCAGTACTTC
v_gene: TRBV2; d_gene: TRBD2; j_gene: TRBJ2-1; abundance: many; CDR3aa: CASRGVGAGVYNEQFF; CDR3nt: TGTGCCAGCAGGGGCGTTGGAGCGGGAGTCTACAATGAGCAGTTCTTC
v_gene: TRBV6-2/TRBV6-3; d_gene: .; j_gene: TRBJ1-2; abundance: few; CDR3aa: CASRAATGGYTF; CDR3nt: TGTGCCAGCAGGGCCGCTACGGGGGGCTACACCTTC
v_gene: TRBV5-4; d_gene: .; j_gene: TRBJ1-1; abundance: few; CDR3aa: CASSLRETNTEAFF; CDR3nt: TGTGCCTCAAGCTTAAGGGAAACGAACACTGAAGCTTTCTTT
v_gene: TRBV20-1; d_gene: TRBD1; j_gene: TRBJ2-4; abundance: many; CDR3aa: CSAGQGAKNIQYF; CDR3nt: TGCAGTGCTGGACAGGGGGCCAAAAACATTCAGTACTTC
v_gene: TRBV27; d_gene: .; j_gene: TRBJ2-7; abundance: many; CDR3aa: CATRDGPWEQYF; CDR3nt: TGTGCCACCCGGGACGGCCCCTGGGAGCAGTACTTC
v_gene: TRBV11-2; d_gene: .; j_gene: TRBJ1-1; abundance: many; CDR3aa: CASSLSAKTEAFF; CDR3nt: TGTGCCAGCAGCTTGTCCGCGAAGACTGAAGCTTTCTTT
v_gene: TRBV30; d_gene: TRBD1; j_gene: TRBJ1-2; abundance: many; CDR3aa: CAWTGQGAYYGYTF; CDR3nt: TGTGCCTGGACCGGACAGGGGGCTTACTATGGCTACACCTTC
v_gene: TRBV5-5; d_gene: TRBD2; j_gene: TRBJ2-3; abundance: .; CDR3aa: CASSQGQREATDTQYF; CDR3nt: TGTGCCAGCAGTCAGGGCCAGCGGGAGGCCACAGATACGCAGTATTTT
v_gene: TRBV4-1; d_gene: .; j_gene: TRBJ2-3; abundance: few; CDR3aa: CASSRNFASTDTQYF; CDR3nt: TGCGCCAGCAGTCGGAACTTCGCTAGCACAGATACGCAGTATTTT
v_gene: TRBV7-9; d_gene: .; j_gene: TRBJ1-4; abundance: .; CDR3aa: CASSFRTGAENEKLFF; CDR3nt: TGTGCCAGCAGTTTTCGTACCGGGGCCGAAAACGAAAAACTGTTTTTT
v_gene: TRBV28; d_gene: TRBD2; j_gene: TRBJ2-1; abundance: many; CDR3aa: CASSFLEDLGGSGRVYNEQFF; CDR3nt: TGTGCCAGCAGTTTTTTGGAGGATCTCGGGGGTAGCGGGAGGGTGTACAATGAGCAGTTCTTC
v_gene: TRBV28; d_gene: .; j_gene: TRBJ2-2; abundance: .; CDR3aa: CASSLGWGPGELFF; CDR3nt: TGTGCCAGCAGTTTAGGATGGGGACCCGGGGAGCTGTTTTTT
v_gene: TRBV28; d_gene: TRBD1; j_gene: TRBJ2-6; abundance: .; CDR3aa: CASRPPPGQGTGANVLTF; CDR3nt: TGTGCCAGCAGACCGCCCCCGGGACAGGGAACTGGGGCCAACGTCCTGACTTTC
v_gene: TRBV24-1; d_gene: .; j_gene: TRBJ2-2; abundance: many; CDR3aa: CATSPLRGRDTGELFF; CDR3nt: TGTGCCACCAGCCCACTGAGAGGCAGGGACACCGGGGAGCTGTTTTTT
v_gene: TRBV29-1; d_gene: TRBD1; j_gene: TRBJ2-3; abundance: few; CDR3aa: CSVAPRTGWGHTQYF; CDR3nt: TGCAGCGTTGCCCCCAGGACAGGGTGGGGGCATACGCAGTATTTT
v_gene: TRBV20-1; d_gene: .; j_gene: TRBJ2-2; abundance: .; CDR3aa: CSARSSRGTGELFF; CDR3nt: TGCAGTGCTAGATCTAGCAGAGGCACCGGGGAGCTGTTTTTT
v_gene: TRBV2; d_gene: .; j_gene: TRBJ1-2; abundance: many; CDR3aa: CASSEALGTQWDYGYTF; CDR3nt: TGTGCCAGCAGTGAAGCCCTTGGGACACAGTGGGACTATGGCTACACCTTC
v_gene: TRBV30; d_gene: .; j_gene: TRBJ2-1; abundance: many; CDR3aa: CAWRPGMGGEQFF; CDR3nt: TGTGCCTGGAGGCCGGGCATGGGGGGTGAGCAGTTCTTC
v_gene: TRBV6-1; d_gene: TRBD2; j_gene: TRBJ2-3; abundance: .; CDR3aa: CASKRGTSGRSSTDTQYF; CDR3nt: TGTGCCAGCAAAAGGGGGACTAGCGGGCGCTCTAGCACAGATACGCAGTATTTT
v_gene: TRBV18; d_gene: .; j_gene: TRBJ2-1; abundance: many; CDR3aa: CASSPMGSNEQFF; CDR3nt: TGTGCCAGCTCACCGATGGGTTCCAATGAGCAGTTCTTC
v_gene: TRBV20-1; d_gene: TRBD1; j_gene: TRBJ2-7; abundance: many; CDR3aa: CSARGTYRDRSYEQYF; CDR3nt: TGCAGTGCTAGAGGAACGTACCGGGACAGGTCCTACGAGCAGTACTTC
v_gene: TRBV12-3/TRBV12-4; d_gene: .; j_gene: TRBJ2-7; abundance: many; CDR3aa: CASSPTPGSEQYF; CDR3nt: TGTGCCAGCAGTCCGACCCCAGGGAGCGAGCAGTACTTC
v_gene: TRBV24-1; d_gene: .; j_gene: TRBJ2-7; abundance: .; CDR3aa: CATSDSRQSSYEQYF; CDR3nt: TGTGCCACCAGTGATTCCCGACAGAGCTCCTACGAGCAGTACTTC
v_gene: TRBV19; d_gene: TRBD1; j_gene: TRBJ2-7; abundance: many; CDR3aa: CASSDRAYEQYF; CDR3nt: TGTGCCAGTAGTGACAGGGCCTACGAGCAGTACTTC
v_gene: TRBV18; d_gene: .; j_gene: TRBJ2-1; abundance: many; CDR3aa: CASSPPHNEQFF; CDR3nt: TGTGCCAGCTCACCACCGCACAATGAGCAGTTCTTC
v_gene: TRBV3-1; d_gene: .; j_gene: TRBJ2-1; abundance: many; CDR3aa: CASSQDTRPPGEQFF; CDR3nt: TGTGCCAGCAGCCAAGATACGAGGCCGCCGGGGGAGCAGTTCTTC
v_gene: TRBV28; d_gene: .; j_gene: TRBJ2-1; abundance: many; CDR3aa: CASSLGSGAYNEQFF; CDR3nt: TGTGCCAGCAGTTTGGGCAGTGGGGCATACAATGAGCAGTTCTTC
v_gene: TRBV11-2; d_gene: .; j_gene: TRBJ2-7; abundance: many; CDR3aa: CASSSTGNAAARKQYF; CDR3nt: TGTGCCAGCAGCTCAACAGGGAACGCCGCTGCTCGGAAGCAGTACTTC
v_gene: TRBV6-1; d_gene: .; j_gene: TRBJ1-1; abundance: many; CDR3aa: CASSRGKNTEAFF; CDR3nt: TGTGCCAGCAGTCGGGGCAAGAACACTGAAGCTTTCTTT
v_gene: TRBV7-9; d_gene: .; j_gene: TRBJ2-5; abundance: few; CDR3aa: CASSLDGRGTLETQYF; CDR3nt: TGTGCCAGCAGCTTAGATGGAAGAGGGACTCTGGAGACCCAGTACTTC
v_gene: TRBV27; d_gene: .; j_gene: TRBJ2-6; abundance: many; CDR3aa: CASKDLGDPGANVLTF; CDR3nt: TGTGCCAGCAAAGACCTAGGGGACCCCGGGGCCAACGTCCTGACTTTC
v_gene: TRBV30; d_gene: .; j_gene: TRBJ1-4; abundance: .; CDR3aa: CAWSVQAGRTNEKLFF; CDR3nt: TGTGCCTGGAGTGTACAAGCGGGGCGAACTAATGAAAAACTGTTTTTT